This T cell receptor beta chain was captured by sequencing in a study of T cell repertoires in cytomegalovirus infection. As for the study in general: Public TCR beta signatures were indicative of both CMV infection and a matching HLA type. Study-wide results and caveats: What dominated the ex vivo response were HLA-C-restricted CMV-specific TCR beta clonotypes. People with CMV and the relevant HLA were identified by cumulative public TCR beta family frequency.

CDR3 length: 14 amino acids. Germline V gene data show CDR1 as SGHRS and CDR2 as YFSETQ. Trimming removed 4 bases from V and 2 bases from J; junction bases left unmatched: 5. The sample holds many counts of this clonotype. Its specificity is unknown. A single record per CDR3 protein comes from TCRdb applying MiXCR to the reads. The data show 560,000 or so distinct CDR3 sequences, approximately 15% seen once. V gene TRBV5-1 combines with J gene TRBJ2-7, with TRBD1 matching over 8 bases. The sample consisted of CD8+ T cells from PBMCs. The sequence was obtained from a human donor in good health (CMV status not recorded). Some clones in this sample may be carry-over from other donors' samples. The CDR3 coding sequence is TGCGCCAGCAGCGGCGAGGGACAGGCCTACGAGCAGTACTTC. It is translated as CASSGEGQAYEQYF.